These 26 T cell receptor beta chains came from one sample sequenced in a study of T cells in Graves' hyperthyroidism and ophthalmopathy. There were TCR beta CDR3 regions amplified from RNA transcripts. HTBI primers were the set used in a first-round RT-PCR of the TCR CDR3. A single record per CDR3 protein comes from TCRdb applying MiXCR to the multiplex PCR reads. The sample lists about 46,000 distinct CDR3 sequences, approximately 49% occurring once. Sequences were obtained from peripheral blood or thyroid tissue (not recorded which). Receptor source: a woman aged 45 to 65 with Graves' hyperthyroidism.

The V call is TRBV7-9, the J call TRBJ1-1, with D hard to call. Per germline, CDR1 SEHNR and CDR2 FQNEAQ (reference sequence). V was clipped by 4 bases and J by 2 bases, with 14 bases between them. This CDR3 is built from 15 residues. As DNA, the CDR3 is TGTGCCAGCAGCTATGGACGGGGATCCAACACTGAAGCTTTCTTT. This encodes CASSYGRGSNTEAFF.

This clonotype was found many times. With a much larger clone just one base away, this may be a read error. The J gene is TRBJ1-1, the V gene TRBV20-1, with TRBD1 matching over 8 bases. Looked up from germline, CDR1 is DFQATT and CDR2 is SNEGSKA (reference sequence). The CDR3 runs to 14 residues. CDR3: CSARQGARRTGAFF. CDR3 bases: TGCAGTGCTAGGCAGGGGGCAAGGCGCACTGGAGCTTTCTTT.

The table lists this clonotype with many counts. This chain joins TRBV19 and TRBJ2-3; D call uncertain. The CDR3 consists of 14 residues. The V and J ends lost 4 bases and 1 base respectively, with 9 bases between them. The germline V gene has CDR1 LNHDA and CDR2 SQIVND (reference sequence). CDR3 loop: CASSRGPGTDTQYF. CDR3 DNA sequence: TGTGCCAGTAGTAGAGGACCAGGCACAGATACGCAGTATTTT. Full variable domain (rest looked up from reference TRBV19 and TRBJ2-3): DGGITQSPKYLFRKEGQNVTLSCEQNLNHDAMYWYRQDPGQGLRLIYYSQIVNDFQKGDIAEGYSVSREKKESFPLTVTSAQKNPTAFYLCASSRGPGTDTQYFGPGTRLTVL.

The sample holds many counts of this clonotype. The J gene is TRBJ2-2, the V gene TRBV7-9, with D possibly being TRBD2 (6 bases). V was cut by 6 bases and J by 2 bases, with 22 bases left in between. CDR3 length: 18 amino acids. The germline V gene has CDR1 SEHNR and CDR2 FQNEAQ (reference sequence). The CDR3 reads CASSSRGGVQYNTGELFF. The CDR3 region has the DNA TGTGCCAGCAGTTCCCGGGGCGGGGTGCAATACAACACCGGGGAGCTGTTTTTT.

This clonotype has a count of ten or more. The V gene is TRBV4-2, the J gene TRBJ2-7; 7 bases line up with TRBD2. Per germline, CDR1 LGHNA and CDR2 YNFKEQ. The CDR3 runs to 14 residues. V shed 1 base, J shed 2 bases, and the junction held 2 bases outside the gene matches. DNA of the CDR3: TGTGCCAGCAGCCAAGGAGCGGGACCCTACGAGCAGTACTTC. It yields the protein CASSQGAGPYEQYF.

Many counts were recorded for this clonotype. The chain recombines TRBV3-1 with TRBJ1-1, with 10 bases lining up with TRBD1. The trim removed 3 bases at V and 4 bases at J, leaving 2 bases unmatched. This CDR3 is built from 14 residues. The germline gives CDR1 LGHDT, CDR2 YNNKEL (reference sequence). The CDR3 loop reads CASSHRDRGTEAFF. The CDR3 DNA is TGTGCCAGCAGCCACCGGGACAGGGGCACTGAAGCTTTCTTT. The entire variable domain, with the rest obtained from reference TRBV3-1 and TRBJ1-1, is as follows: DTAVSQTPKYLVTQMGNDKSIKCEQNLGHDTMYWYKQDSKKFLKIMFSYNNKELIINETVPNRFSPKSPDKAHLNLHINSLELGDSAVYFCASSHRDRGTEAFFGQGTRLTVV.

Of note for this clonotype: Without the conserved terminal phenylalanine or tryptophan, this CDR3 likely stems from a read error. Because the CDR3's place on the DNA is in doubt, the DNA is left out and the CDR3 is given as listed by TCRdb. The chain has TRBV11-2 and TRBJ1-1; TRBD1, the D gene given by the table, was not confirmed from the DNA. Germline values: CDR1 SGHAT, CDR2 FQNNGV. The CDR3 extends over 10 residues, inclusive of both ends. The CDR3 reads CASSLGGPAS.

This clonotype has only one observation. As DNA, the CDR3 is TGTGCCAGCAGCTTGACATTGGCCCGAGGGAGGGCCCCAGAGACCCAGTACTTC. As protein: CASSLTLARGRAPETQYF. The chain couples TRBV7-2 to TRBJ2-5, with TRBD2 matching 7 bases. The J segment lost 4 bases and the V segment lost 3 bases, leaving 17 bases of the junction unmatched. The CDR3 sequence is 18 residues long. The germline CDR1 and CDR2 sequences are SGHTA and FQGNSA. Drawing the rest from reference TRBV7-2 and TRBJ2-5, the complete variable domain is GAGVSQSPSNKVTEKGKDVELRCDPISGHTALYWYRQSLGQGLEFLIYFQGNSAPDKSGLPSDRFSAERTGGSVSTLTIQRTQQEDSAVYLCASSLTLARGRAPETQYFGPGTRLLVL.

This clonotype has at least ten counts. The chain is built from TRBV7-8 and TRBJ1-2; D is unresolved. V lost 7 bases, J lost 1 base, and 16 bases lay in between. This CDR3 is 15 amino acids long. Germline CDR1 SGHVS, CDR2 FQNEAQ. The CDR3 reads CASTPRGALNYGYTF. DNA for the CDR3: TGTGCCAGCACCCCTCGGGGAGCACTTAACTATGGCTACACCTTC.

The V and J genes are TRBV20-1 and TRBJ2-7; TRBD2 matches 13 bases. CDR3 size: 14 residues. In germline, CDR1 is DFQATT, CDR2 SNEGSKA (reference sequence). Trimming took 3 bases from V and 5 from J; bases not matched to a gene: 4. The CDR3 DNA sequence: TGCAGTGCTAGTGGACTAGCGGGAGTGAACGAGCAGTACTTC. Protein product: CSASGLAGVNEQYF.

This clonotype has a count of ten or more. The V and J genes are TRBV20-1 and TRBJ1-6; D ambiguous. CDR1 is DFQATT, CDR2 SNEGSKA, per germline (reference sequence). The V gene lost 1 base and the J gene lost 7 bases, with 11 bases spanning the gap. This CDR3 comprises 14 residues. Written as DNA, the CDR3 is TGCAGTGCTAGAGGGCCTACACGGAATTCACCCCTCCACTTT. This translates into CSARGPTRNSPLHF.

Regarding this clonotype: Since no conserved phenylalanine or tryptophan closes the CDR3, a read error is the likely cause. The chain uses TRBV7-7 and TRBJ2-2; D unclear. CDR3 length: 16 residues. Germline values: CDR1 SSHAT, CDR2 FNYEAQ (reference sequence). CDR3 bases: TGTGCTAGCAGCTTAGTGCGGAGCGCGAACACCGGGGAGCTGTTTTCT. It encodes CASSLVRSANTGELFS.

This clonotype was seen repeatedly, ten times or more. V gene TRBV6-4 combines with J gene TRBJ1-5, with 8 bases fitting TRBD1. The CDR3 contains 15 residues. V lost 6 bases to trimming and J lost 3 bases; unmatched junction nucleotides: 7. Germline CDR1 is MRHNA and CDR2 is SNTAGT. The CDR3 sequence: CASRHRGVLNQPQHF. The CDR3 DNA sequence: TGTGCCAGCAGGCACAGGGGGGTTCTCAATCAGCCCCAGCATTTT.

This chain uses TRBV6-5 with TRBJ2-5, with D perhaps assigned TRBD1 or TRBD2 (6 bases each). The ends were cut back, 3 bases at V and 7 bases at J, with 15 bases in the middle. The CDR3 contains 14 residues. The germline V gene encodes CDR1 MNHEY and CDR2 SVGAGI. The CDR3 nucleotides read TGTGCCAGCAGTTATAGGGGGGCGCTGGGGACCCAGTACTTC. Translated, it gives CASSYRGALGTQYF.

This clonotype has only one observation. J is TRBJ2-7 and V is TRBV7-2; a weak D match, TRBD1 (6 bases). The CDR3 is 13 residues long. Germline values: CDR1 SGHTA, CDR2 FQGNSA. The CDR3 nucleotides read TGTGACAGTAGCTTCACAGGGCGGTACGAGCAGTACTTC. Residues: CDSSFTGRYEQYF. The full variable domain, with the rest looked up from reference TRBV7-2 and TRBJ2-7, is GAGVSQSPSNKVTEKGKDVELRCDPISGHTALYWYRQSLGQGLEFLIYFQGNSAPDKSGLPSDRFSAERTGGSVSTLTIQRTQQEDSAVYLCDSSFTGRYEQYFGPGTRLTVT.

The chain is built from TRBV12-3 or TRBV12-4 and TRBJ2-1; TRBD1 aligns across 10 bases. The V segment lost 5 bases and the J segment 0 bases; nucleotides outside the gene matches: 13. The CDR3 consists of 19 residues. This chain's CDR3 is CASSHPGQGSYLSYNEQFF. CDR3 sequence (DNA): TGTGCCAGCAGTCATCCGGGACAGGGGAGCTACCTCTCCTACAATGAGCAGTTCTTC.

Remarks on this clonotype: It may be a read error: a sequence one base away is much more abundant. The chain combines TRBV27 with TRBJ1-6; a possible D gene is TRBD1 (5 bases). The CDR3 runs 14 residues. Germline V CDR1 and CDR2: MNHEY, SMNVEV (reference sequence). DNA of the CDR3: TGTGCCAGCAGTTTGAGGACAAACCATTCACCCCTCTACTTT. It yields the protein CASSLRTNHSPLYF.

Ten or more counts support this clonotype. The chain uses TRBV11-2 and TRBJ2-3; D is unresolved. Per the germline V gene, CDR1 is SGHAT and CDR2 is FQNNGV. This CDR3 is built from 14 residues. V lost 0 bases and J lost 3, with 7 bases in between. The CDR3, as DNA: TGTGCCAGCAGCTTAGATTCGGAGACAGATACGCAGTATTTT. As protein: CASSLDSETDTQYF.

The gene calls are TRBV11-2 and TRBJ2-7; 8 bases match TRBD1. CDR1 and CDR2 (germline): SGHAT, FQNNGV. After removal of 4 bases from V and 2 bases from J, the junction contained 4 bases not matched to a gene. The CDR3 is made up of 14 amino acids. CDR3: CASSSSDRAYEQYF. The CDR3 DNA sequence: TGTGCCAGCAGCTCGTCGGACAGGGCCTACGAGCAGTACTTC.

The rearrangement uses TRBV9 and TRBJ1-1; D is undetermined. The germline V and J ends were trimmed by 4 bases and 7 bases, with 11 bases remaining between them. Per the germline V gene, CDR1 is SGDLS and CDR2 is YYNGEE. The CDR3 length is 12 residues. The CDR3 region has the DNA TGTGCCAGCAGCCTCCTCGGGAGTGAAGCTTTCTTT. This encodes CASSLLGSEAFF.

There are a few counts of this clonotype. A much larger clone is a single base away; this may be a read error. The V gene is TRBV7-3, the J gene TRBJ2-3; D possibly corresponds to TRBD2 (6 bases). CDR1 is SGHTA and CDR2 is FQGTGA in the germline V gene. The CDR3 runs to 14 residues. CDR3 sequence: CASSLIVGGDTQCF. The CDR3 region has the DNA TGTGCCAGCAGCTTAATTGTGGGGGGAGATACGCAGTGTTTT.

This clonotype was recorded many times. This sequence joins TRBV5-1 and TRBJ1-5, with TRBD1 matching over 9 bases. Trimming removed 4 bases from V and 3 bases from J; junction bases left unmatched: 5. Germline-derived CDR1 and CDR2 are SGHRS and YFSETQ. The CDR3 covers 15 residues. The CDR3 spells CASSVGTGYNQPQHF. CDR3 nucleotides: TGCGCCAGCAGCGTTGGGACAGGGTACAATCAGCCCCAGCATTTT. The full variable domain, with the rest looked up from reference TRBV5-1 and TRBJ1-5, is KAGVTQTPRYLIKTRGQQVTLSCSPISGHRSVSWYQQTPGQGLQFLFEYFSETQRNKGNFPGRFSGRQFSNSRSEMNVSTLELGDSALYLCASSVGTGYNQPQHFGDGTRLSIL.

The chain has TRBV14 and TRBJ2-2; maybe TRBD2 (6 bases). Germline V CDR1 and CDR2: SGHDN, FVKESK. The V and J ends lost 4 bases and 0 bases respectively, with 12 bases between them. The CDR3 is 16 amino acids. DNA of the CDR3: TGTGCCAGCAGCCCGATCGGGACTTCGAACACCGGGGAGCTGTTTTTT. Protein sequence: CASSPIGTSNTGELFF.

The chain links TRBV20-1 to TRBJ2-7; 9 bases match TRBD2. Per the germline V gene, CDR1 is DFQATT and CDR2 is SNEGSKA (reference sequence). CDR3 length: 13 amino acids. J lost 3 bases, V lost 4 bases, and 4 bases had no gene match. As DNA, the CDR3 is TGCAGTGCTATGACTAGCGGAGGCTACGAGCAGTACTTC. Its protein is CSAMTSGGYEQYF.

The table lists this clonotype with many counts. The chain recombines TRBV7-9 with TRBJ1-2, with a tentative D call TRBD1 (5 bases). Trimming cost V 1 base and J 1 base, with 16 bases left between them. Germline V gene data show CDR1 as SEHNR and CDR2 as FQNEAQ (reference sequence). The CDR3 is made up of 17 amino acids. The CDR3 region is CASSLGARVVNNYGYTF. The CDR3 bases are TGTGCCAGCAGCTTAGGTGCCAGGGTGGTAAATAACTATGGCTACACCTTC.

The sample holds many counts of this clonotype. V is TRBV20-1 and J is TRBJ2-5, with a tentative D call TRBD1 (6 bases). The CDR3 covers 14 residues. Looked up from germline, CDR1 is DFQATT and CDR2 is SNEGSKA (reference sequence). With 5 bases removed from V and 5 bases from J, the gap between germline ends came to 18 bases. CDR3 bases: TGCAGTGCTGACACAGACGTCAGGGGCGAGACCCAGTACTTC. Translation gives CSADTDVRGETQYF.